Shown below are 29 T cell receptor beta chains from a single sample sequenced in a study of regulatory T cells in long-lasting Graves disease. The sample's time point: newly diagnosed GD, antithyroid drugs for less than 3 months. Generation of the TCR library employed RNA extracted from PBMCs. Investigators prepared the TCR beta libraries by applying iRepertoire HTBI primers and Arm-PCR of CDR3 regions. TCRdb redid the calling of the multiplex PCR reads with MiXCR, one entry per CDR3 protein. The data show hundreds of thousands of distinct CDR3 sequences, roughly 15% seen once. The data also belong to a second study, concerning T cells in Graves' hyperthyroidism and ophthalmopathy.

This specimen was peripheral blood mononuclear cells (PBMCs), taken at new diagnosis, from a patient treated with antithyroid drugs. These receptors were obtained from a woman aged 25 to 45 with Graves disease.

The V gene is TRBV5-1, the J gene TRBJ2-6, with D possibly TRBD1 on 5 matching bases. The CDR3 is 15 amino acids. V lost 3 bases and J lost 12, with 19 bases in between. CDR1 and CDR2 (germline): SGHRS, YFSETQ. The CDR3 region is CASSYIPPREGVLTF. The CDR3 nucleotides are TGCGCCAGCAGCTATATTCCTCCCAGGGAAGGCGTCCTGACTTTC.

This chain links TRBV5-1 with TRBJ1-6; perhaps TRBD1 as D (5 bases). The CDR3 sequence is 15 residues long. Germline V gene sequence: CDR1 SGHRS, CDR2 YFSETQ. V lost 0 bases and J lost 11, with 15 bases in between. Written as DNA, the CDR3 is TGCGCCAGCAGCTTGGACTTACAGGTATCGGCACCCCTCCACTTT. Amino acid sequence: CASSLDLQVSAPLHF.

This clonotype was counted ten times or more. The V call is TRBV29-1, the J call TRBJ1-2; D unclear. CDR1 and CDR2 (germline): SQVTM, ANQGSEA. V gave up 2 bases and J gave up 0 bases, with 10 bases separating them. The CDR3 covers 14 residues. The CDR3 region is CSVERPPPNYGYTF. CDR3 sequence (DNA): TGCAGCGTTGAACGACCGCCGCCTAACTATGGCTACACCTTC.

V gene TRBV29-1 combines with J gene TRBJ2-1; TRBD1 might be the D (6 bases). The V end lost 0 bases, the J end lost 1 base, and 10 bases lay between the germline ends. This CDR3 has 15 amino acids. Germline loops: CDR1 SQVTM, CDR2 ANQGSEA. CDR3 protein: CSVEDEGGSYNEQFF. CDR3 nucleotide sequence: TGCAGCGTTGAAGACGAAGGGGGTTCCTACAATGAGCAGTTCTTC.

Details on this clonotype: A much larger clone sits a single nucleotide away, making a read error possible. As the CDR3 is not closed by the conserved phenylalanine or tryptophan, this likely results from a read error. This rearrangement joins TRBV3-1 to TRBJ1-1; D unclear. This CDR3 has 16 residues. V was pared by 4 bases and J by 3 bases, with 18 bases between. Germline CDR1 LGHDT, CDR2 YNNKEL (reference sequence). CDR3 in amino acids: CASSRTNSLGDTEAFS. The CDR3 DNA reads TGTGCCAGCAGCCGAACCAATAGTCTTGGGGACACTGAAGCTTTCTCT.

V gene TRBV3-1 combines with J gene TRBJ2-5; D may be TRBD1 (5 bases). The CDR3 contains 13 residues. V was trimmed by 3 bases and J by 4 bases, leaving 9 bases between them. Germline V gives CDR1 LGHDT, CDR2 YNNKEL (reference sequence). CDR3 DNA: TGTGCCAGCAGCCAGGGGCCTCCAGAGACCCAGTACTTC. Protein sequence: CASSQGPPETQYF.

To note about this clonotype: No conserved phenylalanine or tryptophan is present at the end of the CDR3, so a read error is the likely explanation. The V gene is TRBV3-1, the J gene TRBJ2-2; 14 nucleotides align to TRBD2. The V gene's germline CDR1 is LGHDT and CDR2 YNNKEL (reference sequence). This CDR3 is 17 amino acids long. Trimming cost V 2 bases and J 5 bases; bases outside gene matches: 4. DNA of the CDR3: TGTGCCAGCAGCCAACCAGGACTAGCGGGAGGTACCGGGGAGCTGTTTTCT. Protein: CASSQPGLAGGTGELFS.

This clonotype showed up many times. The genes are TRBV6-1 and TRBJ2-7; TRBD1 aligns across 8 bases. V lost 6 bases, J lost 3 bases, and 13 bases stayed unmatched. Per germline, CDR1 MNHNS and CDR2 SASEGT. The CDR3 runs to 16 residues. As DNA, the CDR3 is TGTGCCAGCAGATATCGGAGACAGGGGATAGACTACGAGCAGTACTTC. Its translation is CASRYRRQGIDYEQYF.

This clonotype was seen more than once but under ten times. J is TRBJ2-1 and V is TRBV20-1, with D unresolved. Germline CDR1 reads DFQATT; CDR2 reads SNEGSKA (reference sequence). The germline V and J ends were trimmed by 6 bases and 0 bases, with 15 bases remaining between them. This CDR3 is 15 amino acids long. The CDR3 DNA follows: TGCAGTGCCTCGGTTCTCCCGAGCTCCTACAATGAGCAGTTCTTC. It is translated as CSASVLPSSYNEQFF.

This clonotype came up many times. V gene TRBV12-3 or TRBV12-4 combines with J gene TRBJ1-5; no definite D call. The V gene lost 3 bases and the J gene lost 7 bases, with 10 bases spanning the gap. The CDR3 contains 13 residues. For the CDR3, the DNA is TGTGCCAGCAGTTTTAAAATATCCCAGCCCCAGCATTTT. Translation gives CASSFKISQPQHF.

Many counts were recorded for this clonotype. This sequence joins TRBV12-3 or TRBV12-4 and TRBJ2-7; D not resolved. CDR3 size: 14 residues. The germline V and J ends were trimmed by 3 bases and 5 bases, with 14 bases remaining between them. This CDR3 is CASSFKSGRDEQYF. CDR3 bases: TGTGCCAGCAGTTTTAAGTCGGGTCGTGACGAGCAGTACTTC.

This clonotype was seen ten or more times. The V gene is TRBV12-3 or TRBV12-4, the J gene TRBJ2-1, with D hard to call. V gave up 2 bases and J gave up 7 bases, with 9 bases separating them. The CDR3 is 13 residues long. CDR3 sequence reads: CASSLPPGNEQFF. The CDR3 coding sequence is TGTGCCAGCAGTTTACCCCCCGGAAATGAGCAGTTCTTC.

This clonotype showed up many times. V is TRBV7-2 and J is TRBJ1-1; tentative D call: TRBD1 (5 bases). Germline V gives CDR1 SGHTA, CDR2 FQGNSA. CDR3 length equals 13 residues. The germline V and J ends were trimmed by 2 bases and 5 bases, with 9 bases remaining between them. The CDR3 sequence: CASSLKGKTEAFF. In DNA, the CDR3 is TGTGCCAGCAGCTTAAAGGGGAAGACTGAAGCTTTCTTT.

In this sample, this clonotype turned up many times. The V and J genes are TRBV28 and TRBJ1-5, with unresolved D. This CDR3 is built from 12 residues. Deletions cut 1 base from V and 9 bases from J, with 7 bases between. The germline CDR1 and CDR2 sequences are MDHEN and SYDVKM. The CDR3 DNA reads TGTGCCAGCAGTTTATATGCACGGCCCCAGCATTTT. Amino acid sequence: CASSLYARPQHF.

This rearrangement joins TRBV12-3 or TRBV12-4 to TRBJ2-7; no clear D. This CDR3 has 12 amino acids. The V end was cut by 3 bases, the J end by 4 bases, with 7 bases between. CDR3 nucleotides: TGTGCCAGCAGTTTGCTCCAATACGAGCAGTACTTC. It specifies CASSLLQYEQYF.

The chain is built from TRBV3-1 and TRBJ1-1; TRBD1 agrees at 7 bases. Losses at the gene ends were 4 bases for V and 6 bases for J; bases not matched to a gene: 8. The CDR3 is 14 residues long. CDR1 and CDR2 from the germline V gene are LGHDT and YNNKEL (reference sequence). CDR3 residues: CASSPGTDSSEAFF. The CDR3 nucleotides read TGTGCCAGCAGCCCTGGGACAGACTCATCTGAAGCTTTCTTT.

This chain uses TRBV28 with TRBJ2-1; 9 bases align to TRBD2. This CDR3 comprises 17 residues. After removal of 5 bases from V and 8 bases from J, the junction contained 16 bases not matched to a gene. Per germline, CDR1 MDHEN and CDR2 SYDVKM. The CDR3 nucleotides are TGTGCCAGCAGTCAAGACTGGCGGGAGGGGGCGAGGGATGAGCAGTTCTTC. Translating gives CASSQDWREGARDEQFF.

This clonotype was counted many times. V gene TRBV18 combines with J gene TRBJ2-3; 9 nucleotides match TRBD1. Per the germline V gene, CDR1 is KGHSH and CDR2 is LQKENI. The V segment lost 6 bases and the J segment 2 bases; nucleotides outside the gene matches: 6. The CDR3 is made up of 15 amino acids. The CDR3 DNA is TGTGCCAGCTCCCATCGACAGGGGGACACAGATACGCAGTATTTT. It encodes CASSHRQGDTDTQYF.

This clonotype came up a few times. The chain joins TRBV29-1 to TRBJ2-7; D is tentatively TRBD1 or TRBD2 (5 bases each). Germline CDR1 is SQVTM and CDR2 is ANQGSEA. Trimming took 4 bases from V and 1 from J, leaving 11 bases between them. The CDR3 is 13 residues long. The DNA of the CDR3 is TGCAGCGTTGTAAAGGGACCGTCCTACGAGCAGTACTTC. Amino acids: CSVVKGPSYEQYF.

This clonotype was seen many times. A read error may account for a junction end that differs from germline. This CDR3 is CASNRVNYEQYF. The CDR3 nucleotides read TGTGCGAGCAACAGGGTAAACTACGAGCAGTACTTC. J is TRBJ2-7 and V is TRBV2, with D tentatively TRBD1 (6 bases). From germline, CDR1 is SNHLY and CDR2 FYNNEI. The CDR3 contains 12 residues.

This clonotype was counted ten times or more. The genes are TRBV6-1 and TRBJ2-7, with D possibly TRBD1 on 6 matching bases. The germline V and J ends were trimmed by 6 bases and 4 bases, with 10 bases remaining between them. The germline V gene encodes CDR1 MNHNS and CDR2 SASEGT. The CDR3 contains 12 residues. CDR3 coding DNA: TGTGCCAGCAGCAGGGGTGGTTACGAGCAGTACTTC. It is translated as CASSRGGYEQYF.

The V call is TRBV4-1, the J call TRBJ2-7; D may be TRBD1 or TRBD2 (5 bases each). Germline loops: CDR1 MGHRA, CDR2 YSYEKL. There are 14 residues in the CDR3. V lost 2 bases and J 2 bases, leaving 10 bases between the germline ends. In DNA, the CDR3 is TGCGCCAGCAGCCAACGGGACGCCACCTACGAGCAGTACTTC. Its translation: CASSQRDATYEQYF.

This clonotype was seen ten or more times. The rearrangement uses TRBV11-2 and TRBJ2-7; D possibly corresponds to TRBD2 (5 bases). This CDR3 is 13 amino acids long. CDR1 is SGHAT, CDR2 FQNNGV, per germline. V dropped 5 bases and J dropped 1 base, with 9 bases sitting between them. CDR3 region: CASSAGGSYEQYF. The CDR3 bases are TGTGCCAGCAGCGCAGGAGGTTCCTACGAGCAGTACTTC.

This chain connects TRBV6-5 to TRBJ2-1, with D maybe TRBD1 (6 bases). Germline CDR1 and CDR2: MNHEY and SVGAGI. This CDR3 spans 15 amino acids. Trimming pared 2 bases from V and 4 bases from J, leaving 12 bases between. The CDR3 is CASSYGSQGYNEQFF. CDR3 bases: TGTGCCAGCAGTTACGGGTCTCAGGGGTACAATGAGCAGTTCTTC.

The chain couples TRBV19 to TRBJ1-6; D is ambiguous. The germline V gene encodes CDR1 LNHDA and CDR2 SQIVND (reference sequence). This CDR3 has 15 residues. Trimming shortened V by 3 bases and J by 8 bases, and 14 bases separated the two germline ends. Here the CDR3 reads CASSITGVGDSPLHF. For the CDR3, the DNA is TGTGCCAGTAGTATCACCGGCGTTGGCGATTCACCCCTCCACTTT.

The chain joins TRBV7-9 to TRBJ1-6, with D tentatively TRBD1 (6 bases). V dropped 5 bases and J dropped 7 bases, with 15 bases sitting between them. Germline assignment: CDR1 SEHNR and CDR2 FQNEAQ (reference sequence). The CDR3 contains 15 residues. The CDR3 spells CASSQGMGGNSPLHF. The DNA of the CDR3 is TGTGCCAGCAGCCAGGGGATGGGGGGGAATTCACCCCTCCACTTT.

This clonotype was counted between two and nine times. The chain has TRBV18 and TRBJ2-1; 8 bases line up with TRBD2. The CDR3 runs 15 residues. CDR1 and CDR2 from the germline V gene are KGHSH and LQKENI. The trim removed 4 bases at V and 4 bases at J, leaving 6 bases unmatched. The CDR3 bases are TGTGCCAGCTCACGACCGGGACTAGAGTACAATGAGCAGTTCTTC. It translates to CASSRPGLEYNEQFF.

This chain connects TRBV9 to TRBJ2-7; maybe TRBD2 (5 bases). V lost 4 bases and J lost 0, with 14 bases in between. CDR3 size: 15 residues. Germline V gives CDR1 SGDLS, CDR2 YYNGEE. The CDR3 loop reads CASSPGGRHSYEQYF. The CDR3 region has the DNA TGTGCCAGCAGCCCTGGAGGACGGCACTCCTACGAGCAGTACTTC.

This clonotype was seen only a few times. The chain combines TRBV5-1 with TRBJ2-2; D remains ambiguous. The CDR3 consists of 14 residues. V was trimmed by 4 bases and J by 3 bases, leaving 10 bases between them. Germline assignment: CDR1 SGHRS and CDR2 YFSETQ. The CDR3 coding sequence is TGCGCCAGCAGCGCAGGAGAGGACACCGGGGAGCTGTTTTTT. It yields the protein CASSAGEDTGELFF.